This T cell receptor beta chain derives from a study of blood T cells in healthy people across ages. Findings and caveats of the study: Diversity estimated from one million T cells was considered an underestimate.

Of note for this clonotype: The antigen is unknown.

CDR3 length equals 14 residues. V lost 9 bases and J lost 0; bases outside the gene matches: 5. Per germline, CDR1 MNHEY and CDR2 SVGEGT. Sample-barcoded 5' priming and a J-beta primer mix drove a second PCR of roughly 6 to 12 cycles. Samples each returned at least 3 million CDR3-containing paired-end reads. One entry per CDR3 protein, called by TCRdb with MiXCR from the 5' RACE reads. This sample has about 640,000 distinct CDR3 sequences, with roughly 43% found just once. The chain carries TRBV6-2 or TRBV6-3 and TRBJ2-1; TRBD2 aligns across 7 bases. The clonotype comes from a man at least 80 years old in good health. The sequenced material came from blood. The CDR3 DNA reads TGTGCCAGTGAAGCGGGGAGCTCCTACAATGAGCAGTTCTTC. This sequence encodes CASEAGSSYNEQFF.